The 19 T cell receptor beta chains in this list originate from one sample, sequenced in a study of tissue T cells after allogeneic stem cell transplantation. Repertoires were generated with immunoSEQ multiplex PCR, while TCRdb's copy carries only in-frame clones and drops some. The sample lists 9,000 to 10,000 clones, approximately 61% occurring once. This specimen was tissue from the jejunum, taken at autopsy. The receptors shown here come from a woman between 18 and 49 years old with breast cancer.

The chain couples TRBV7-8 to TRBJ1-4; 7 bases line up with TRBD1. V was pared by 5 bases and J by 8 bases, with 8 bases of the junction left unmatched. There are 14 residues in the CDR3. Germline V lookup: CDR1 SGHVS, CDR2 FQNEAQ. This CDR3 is CASSQQNRGEKLFF. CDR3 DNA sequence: TGTGCCAGCAGCCAGCAGAACAGGGGAGAAAAACTGTTTTTT. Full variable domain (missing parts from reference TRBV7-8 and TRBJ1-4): GAGVSQSPRYKVAKRGQDVALRCDPISGHVSLFWYQQALGQGPEFLTYFQNEAQLDKSGLPSDRFFAERPEGSVSTLKIQRTQQEDSAVYLCASSQQNRGEKLFFGSGTQLSVL.

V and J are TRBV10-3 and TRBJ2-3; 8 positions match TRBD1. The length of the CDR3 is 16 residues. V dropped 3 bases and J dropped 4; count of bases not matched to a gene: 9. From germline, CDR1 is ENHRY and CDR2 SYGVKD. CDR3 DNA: TGTGCCATCAGTGATCTCGGACAGGGTACGCCAGATACGCAGTATTTT. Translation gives CAISDLGQGTPDTQYF.

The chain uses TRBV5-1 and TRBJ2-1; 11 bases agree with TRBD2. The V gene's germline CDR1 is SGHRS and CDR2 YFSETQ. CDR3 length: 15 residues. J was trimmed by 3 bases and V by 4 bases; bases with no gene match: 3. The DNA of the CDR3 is TGCGCCAGCAGCGGTACTAGCGGGGGCTACAATGAGCAGTTCTTC. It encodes CASSGTSGGYNEQFF.

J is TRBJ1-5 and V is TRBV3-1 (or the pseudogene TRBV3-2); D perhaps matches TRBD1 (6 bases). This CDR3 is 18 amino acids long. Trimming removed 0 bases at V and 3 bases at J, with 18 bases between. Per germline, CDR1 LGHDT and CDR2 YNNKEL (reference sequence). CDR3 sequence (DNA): TGTGCCAGCAGCCAAGACCCTAACAGGGTCGGTTACAATCAGCCCCAGCATTTT. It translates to CASSQDPNRVGYNQPQHF.

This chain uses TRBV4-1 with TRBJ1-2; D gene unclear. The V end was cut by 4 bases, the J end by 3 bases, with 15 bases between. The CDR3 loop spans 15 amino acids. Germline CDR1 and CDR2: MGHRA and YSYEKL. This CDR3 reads CASSPQMRADYGYTF. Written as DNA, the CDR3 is TGCGCCAGCAGCCCTCAAATGAGGGCCGACTATGGCTACACCTTC.

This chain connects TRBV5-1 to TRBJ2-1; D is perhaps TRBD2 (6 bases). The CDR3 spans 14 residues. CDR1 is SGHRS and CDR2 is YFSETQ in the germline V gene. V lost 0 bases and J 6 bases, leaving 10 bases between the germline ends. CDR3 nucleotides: TGCGCCAGCAGCTTGGACCCGCGGGGCAATGAGCAGTTCTTC. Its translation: CASSLDPRGNEQFF.

The CDR3: CASSEQYLVNTEAFF. The CDR3 nucleotides read TGTGCCAGCAGTGAACAGTACTTGGTGAACACTGAAGCTTTCTTT. V is TRBV6-1 and J is TRBJ1-1; D gene unclear. V lost 2 bases and J lost 0, with 10 bases in between. This CDR3 is built from 15 residues. CDR1 is MNHNS, CDR2 SASEGT, per germline.

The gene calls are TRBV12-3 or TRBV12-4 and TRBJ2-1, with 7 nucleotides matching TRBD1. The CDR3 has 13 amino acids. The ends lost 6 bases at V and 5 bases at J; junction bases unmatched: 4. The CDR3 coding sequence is TGTGCCAGCAGCGGACAGGACAACAATGAGCAGTTCTTC. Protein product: CASSGQDNNEQFF.

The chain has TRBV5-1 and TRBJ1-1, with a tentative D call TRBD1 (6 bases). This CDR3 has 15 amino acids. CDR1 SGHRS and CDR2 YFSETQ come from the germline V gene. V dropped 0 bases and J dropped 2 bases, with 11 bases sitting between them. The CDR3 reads CASSLDGTLNTEAFF. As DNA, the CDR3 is TGCGCCAGCAGCTTGGACGGGACACTCAACACTGAAGCTTTCTTT.

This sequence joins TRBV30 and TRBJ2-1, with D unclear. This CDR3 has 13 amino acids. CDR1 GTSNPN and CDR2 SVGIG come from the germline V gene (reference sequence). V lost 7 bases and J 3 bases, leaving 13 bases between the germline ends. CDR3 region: CAFSPSLYNEQFF. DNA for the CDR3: TGTGCCTTCTCCCCGAGCCTCTACAATGAGCAGTTCTTC.

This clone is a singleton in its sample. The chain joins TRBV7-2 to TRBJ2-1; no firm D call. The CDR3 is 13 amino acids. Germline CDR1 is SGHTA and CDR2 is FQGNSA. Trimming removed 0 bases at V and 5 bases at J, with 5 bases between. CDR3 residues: CASSLARDNEQFF. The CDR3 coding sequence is TGTGCCAGCAGCTTAGCCCGCGACAATGAGCAGTTCTTC.

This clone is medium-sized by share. The CDR3 DNA reads as TGCAGCGTTGAACCAGGGCCTATCCAAGAGACCCAGTACTTC. Protein sequence: CSVEPGPIQETQYF. This chain links TRBV29-1 with TRBJ2-5, with a possible D match to TRBD1 (5 bases). Per germline, CDR1 SQVTM and CDR2 ANQGSEA. The CDR3 consists of 14 residues. Trimming took 2 bases from V and 1 from J, leaving 11 bases between them.

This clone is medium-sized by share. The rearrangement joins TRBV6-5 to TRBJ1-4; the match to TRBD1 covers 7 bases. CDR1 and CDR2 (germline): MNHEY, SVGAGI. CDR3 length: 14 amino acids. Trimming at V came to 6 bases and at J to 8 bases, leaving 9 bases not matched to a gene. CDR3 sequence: CASRDPGTVEKLFF. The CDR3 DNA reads TGTGCCAGCAGGGACCCCGGGACAGTCGAAAAACTGTTTTTT.

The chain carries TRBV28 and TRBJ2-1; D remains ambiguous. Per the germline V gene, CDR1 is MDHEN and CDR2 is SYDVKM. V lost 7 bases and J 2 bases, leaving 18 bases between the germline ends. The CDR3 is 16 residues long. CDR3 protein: CASTTATVDPYNEQFF. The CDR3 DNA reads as TGTGCCAGCACCACCGCGACGGTTGATCCCTACAATGAGCAGTTCTTC.

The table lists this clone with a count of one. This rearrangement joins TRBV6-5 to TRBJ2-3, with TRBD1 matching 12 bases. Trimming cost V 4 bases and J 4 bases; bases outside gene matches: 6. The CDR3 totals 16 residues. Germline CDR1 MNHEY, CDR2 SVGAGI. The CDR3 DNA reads TGTGCCAGCAGTTCTGGGACAGGGGGCGGCCCAGATACGCAGTATTTT. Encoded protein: CASSSGTGGGPDTQYF.

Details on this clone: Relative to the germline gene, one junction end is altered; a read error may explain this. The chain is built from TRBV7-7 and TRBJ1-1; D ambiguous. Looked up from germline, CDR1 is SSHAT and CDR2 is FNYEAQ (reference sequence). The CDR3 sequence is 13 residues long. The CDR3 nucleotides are TGTGCTAGCAGCTTAGCGGAGAACACTGAAGCTTTCTTT. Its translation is CASSLAENTEAFF. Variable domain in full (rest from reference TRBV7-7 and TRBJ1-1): GAGVSQSPRYKVTKRGQDVTLRCDPISSHATLYWYQQALGQGPEFLTYFNYEAQPDKSGLPSDRFSAERPEGSISTLTIQRTEQRDSAMYRCASSLAENTEAFFGQGTRLTVV.

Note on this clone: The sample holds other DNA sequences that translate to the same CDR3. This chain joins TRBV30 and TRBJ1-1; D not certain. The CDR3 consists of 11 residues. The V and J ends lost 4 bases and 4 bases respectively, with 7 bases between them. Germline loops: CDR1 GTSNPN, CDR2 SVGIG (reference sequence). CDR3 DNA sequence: TGTGCCTGGATTAGGCGCACTGAAGCTTTCTTT. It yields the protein CAWIRRTEAFF.

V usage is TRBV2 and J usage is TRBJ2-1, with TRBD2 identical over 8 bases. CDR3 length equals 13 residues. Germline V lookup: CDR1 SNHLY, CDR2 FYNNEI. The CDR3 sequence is CASPRGENNEQFF. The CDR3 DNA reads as TGTGCGTCCCCGCGGGGGGAGAACAATGAGCAGTTCTTC.

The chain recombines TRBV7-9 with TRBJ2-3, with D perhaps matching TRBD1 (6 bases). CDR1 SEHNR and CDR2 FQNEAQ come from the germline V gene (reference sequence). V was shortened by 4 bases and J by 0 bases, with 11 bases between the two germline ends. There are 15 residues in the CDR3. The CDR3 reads CASSSPGQSTDTQYF. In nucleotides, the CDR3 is TGTGCCAGCAGCTCTCCGGGACAAAGCACAGATACGCAGTATTTT.